Included here is one TCR beta chain sequence, with context. This sample is part of a study of T cell changes during pregnancy in multiple sclerosis. Here immunoSEQ multiplex PCR was the method, and the copy in TCRdb shows in-frame clones only, minus some. The sample has tens of thousands of clones; about nine tenths are singletons. CDR1 and CDR2 from the germline V gene are MRHNA and SNTAGT. After removal of 0 bases from V and 0 bases from J, the junction contained 0 bases not matched to a gene. The CDR3 consists of 16 residues. The source was peripheral blood, collected in the third trimester of pregnancy. The rearrangement links TRBV6-4 to TRBJ2-3, with 10 nucleotides matching TRBD2. The TCR sequence derives from a female donor in good health, enrolled as a control in a pregnancy study. This CDR3 reads CASSDSTSGSTDTQYF. CDR3 sequence (DNA): TGTGCCAGCAGTGACTCGACTAGCGGGAGCACAGATACGCAGTATTTT.